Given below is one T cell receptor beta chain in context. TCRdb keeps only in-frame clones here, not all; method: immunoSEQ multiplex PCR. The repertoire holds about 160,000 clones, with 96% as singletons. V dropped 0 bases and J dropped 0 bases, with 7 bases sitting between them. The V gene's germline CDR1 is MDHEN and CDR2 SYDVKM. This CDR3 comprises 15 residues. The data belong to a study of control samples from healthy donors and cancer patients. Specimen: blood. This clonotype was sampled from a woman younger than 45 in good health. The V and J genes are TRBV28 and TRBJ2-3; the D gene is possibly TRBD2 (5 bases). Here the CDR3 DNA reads TGTGCCAGCAGTTTATGGGGCGGGAGCACAGATACGCAGTATTTT. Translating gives CASSLWGGSTDTQYF.